This T cell receptor (beta chain) originates from a study of blood T cell repertoires in COVID-19 (dated by TCRdb to the early 2020s). In terms of the full investigation: Recovered participants in ImmuneRACE Cohort 3 were defined by two consecutive negative NP/OP PCR tests, clearance by a healthcare professional, or resolution of symptoms. Collaborator samples came from the United States, Italy and Spain and covered acute and convalescent phases of COVID-19. Samples came from the ongoing ImmuneRACE study (first 160 participants) plus 1,254 subjects from 6 global collaborators. HLA class I and class II types, where available, came from metadata supplied by the sample provider rather than from assay-based typing. The repertoires were made available in a free public database intended to serve as a resource for research on the immune response to SARS-CoV-2. Subjects who had been exposed to COVID-19, were actively infected with it, or had recovered from it provided the deeply sampled blood TCRbeta repertoires that made up the dataset. The prospective study material was composed of cDNA or gDNA derived from T cells, B-cell-depleted T cells, or PBMCs. Nearly every sample came with metadata listing a de-identified subject ID, COVID-19 status, age in years and sex.

TCRbeta CDR3 regions were amplified from genomic DNA by means of the immunoSEQ Assay, a bias-controlled multiplex PCR. In the source study's methods: The number of nucleated cells in each sample was estimated by amplification of reference gene primers within the assay. To quantify the absolute abundance of each unique TCRbeta CDR3 rearrangement, sequence reads were collapsed and filtered. Productive Simpson clonality was computed per sample as the square root of Simpson's diversity index over productive rearrangements. This immuneACCESS table, as held by TCRdb, lists in-frame sequences with V and J called but not all clones. Of the missing ones, under half trace to an unresolved V gene in checked studies; the others have no known cause. V, J and clone size were drawn from that table, and D and trimming were deduced from the DNA. The sample table contains approximately 250,000 clones; only one count was recorded for around nine tenths of them. Of the sample, over 2% is held by the ten largest clones.

Participants in the prospective study were enrolled through a virtual design, were aged roughly 18 to 95 years, and lived in some 24 United States geographic areas. To assign participants to cohorts, the prospective study relied on clinical history that participants themselves reported in a screening survey and a study questionnaire. In the prospective study, mobile phlebotomists collected whole blood, serum and a nasopharyngeal or oropharyngeal swab from each participant. Over an approximately 2-month period, participants in the prospective study had the option of providing additional blood draws and questionnaires. Prospective study blood samples were shipped either frozen or at room temperature before DNA extraction. The CDR3 goes from the cysteine to the phenylalanine over 14 residues. Only the CDR3 region is kept as DNA, spanning 42 bases read in frame from base 1. V drops 2 bases and J drops 10 bases, leaving 17 bases in between. For CDR1 and CDR2, the germline V gene lists SGHRS and YFSETQ.

The paper's findings and limits, for the study overall: The quantity of clinical and demographic metadata differed by source and by participant and was supplied without curation.

For this clone: No cognate antigen has been identified for it. No base quality values were provided; no much bigger clone lies one nucleotide off.

The sample taken for sequencing was PBMCs or T cells enriched from blood (not recorded which). This clonotype originated in a woman aged 60-75 years in a cohort exposed to, infected with or recovered from COVID-19 (not recorded which). The chain links TRBV5-1 with TRBJ2-3, with the D gene not clear enough to name. The DNA is TGCGCCAGCAGCTTTGACGTGGATGACTGGGCGCAGTATTTT. Its amino acids are CASSFDVDDWAQYF. Reference TRBV5-1 and TRBJ2-3 proteins supply the regions before and after the CDR3; the full variable domain is: KAGVTQTPRYLIKTRGQQVTLSCSPISGHRSVSWYQQTPGQGLQFLFEYFSETQRNKGNFPGRFSGRQFSNSRSEMNVSTLELGDSALYLCASSFDVDDWAQYFGPGTRLTVL.